Following are 19 T cell receptor beta chains from one sample sequenced in a study of T cells after yellow fever vaccination (dated 2019 in TCRdb). The treatment or condition label of this sample denotes: live attenuated yellow fever vaccine strain. Receptors were amplified or captured by 5' RACE. This sample was sequenced with an Illumina HiSeq 2500. Starting from the raw public reads, TCRdb applied fastp trimming at Q25, assembled clones with MiXCR and retained in-frame beta chains. Rows are unified per CDR3 protein, each entry keeping the most common DNA and genes. The sample table holds 50,000 or so distinct CDR3 sequences, of which around 6.7% were seen once. Together, the top ten hold 20% to 30% of the sample. Sequences were derived from CD8+ T cells not binding an NS4B(214-222) dextramer, sorted from PBMCs, sampled about 49 days after the first yellow fever vaccination. This sample's cell subset or site label indicates: NS4B epitope dextramer-negative CD8 T cells. Receptor source: a man between 18 and 35 years old who received the YFV17D yellow fever vaccine.

This sequence joins TRBV28 and TRBJ2-1, with 9 positions matching TRBD2. Germline V gene lookup returns CDR1 MDHEN and CDR2 SYDVKM. V gave up 10 bases and J gave up 6 bases; unmatched junction bases: 16. The CDR3 is 16 residues long. CDR3 sequence (DNA): TGTGCCACCCACCTCAGGATTAGCGGGGGAATCAATGAGCAGTTCTTC. It codes for CATHLRISGGINEQFF.

This clonotype was observed a few times. The chain carries TRBV4-1 and TRBJ1-1; D not resolved. V lost 5 bases and J lost 1, with 17 bases in between. The CDR3 is 16 residues long. Germline V lookup: CDR1 MGHRA, CDR2 YSYEKL. The CDR3: CASSFEGYRPNTEAFF. CDR3 in DNA: TGCGCCAGCAGCTTCGAAGGGTACCGACCGAACACTGAAGCTTTCTTT.

The table lists this clonotype with a few counts. V usage is TRBV29-1 and J usage is TRBJ2-2; perhaps TRBD2 as D (6 bases). Germline CDR1 and CDR2: SQVTM and ANQGSEA. Trimming cost V 6 bases and J 8 bases, with 16 bases left between them. CDR3 length: 13 amino acids. The DNA of the CDR3 is TGCAGCGTCCGGATTAGCGGCACTGGGGAGCTGTTTTTT. Encoded protein: CSVRISGTGELFF.

This clonotype was observed at least ten times. The CDR3 here is CASSGSSGAGETQYF. In DNA form, the CDR3 reads TGTGCCAGCAGTGGGTCTAGCGGGGCTGGGGAGACCCAGTACTTC. The chain employs TRBV25-1 and TRBJ2-5; 9 positions agree with TRBD2. CDR1 and CDR2 from the germline V gene are MGHDK and SYGVNS. The CDR3 is 15 amino acids. With 4 bases clipped from V and 5 bases from J, the junction kept 8 bases outside the gene matches. Supplemented by reference TRBV25-1 and TRBJ2-5, the full variable domain reads EADIYQTPRYLVIGTGKKITLECSQTMGHDKMYWYQQDPGMELHLIHYSYGVNSTEKGDLSSESTVSRIRTEHFPLTLESARPSHTSQYLCASSGSSGAGETQYFGPGTRLLVL.

The chain employs TRBV12-3 or TRBV12-4 and TRBJ2-5; the match to TRBD2 covers 9 bases. Trimming took 3 bases from V and 4 from J; bases not matched to a gene: 6. The CDR3 runs to 15 residues. CDR3 sequence: CASSLGGGAGETQYF. In nucleotides, the CDR3 is TGTGCCAGCAGTTTGGGCGGGGGGGCCGGAGAGACCCAGTACTTC.

The sample holds many counts of this clonotype. The chain has TRBV27 and TRBJ2-2; 8 nucleotides agree with TRBD1. The CDR3 consists of 13 residues. Per germline, CDR1 MNHEY and CDR2 SMNVEV (reference sequence). Germline trimming cut 8 bases from V and 1 base from J; bases unmatched to any gene: 0. CDR3 amino acids: CASGQGNTGELFF. Written as DNA, the CDR3 is TGTGCCAGCGGACAGGGGAACACCGGGGAGCTGTTTTTT.

A note on this clonotype: A much larger clone is a single base away; this may be a read error. The J gene is TRBJ2-5, the V gene TRBV27; TRBD1 agrees at 8 bases. The CDR3 spans 16 residues. In germline, CDR1 is MNHEY, CDR2 SMNVEV (reference sequence). Trimming at V came to 5 bases and at J to 5 bases, leaving 13 bases not matched to a gene. DNA of the CDR3: TGTGCCAGCAGTATTATCGGGACAGGATTGGGGGAGACCCAGTACTTC. Amino acids: CASSIIGTGLGETQYF.

This clonotype has a count of ten or more. The V gene is TRBV5-1, the J gene TRBJ2-2, with D perhaps TRBD1 or TRBD2 (6 bases each). Deletions cut 2 bases from V and 3 bases from J, with 11 bases between. Looked up from germline, CDR1 is SGHRS and CDR2 is YFSETQ. This CDR3 region has 15 residues. CDR3 nucleotides: TGCGCCAGCAGCTTTACGGGGGCCCACACCGGGGAGCTGTTTTTT. Translation: CASSFTGAHTGELFF.

The chain joins TRBV7-2 to TRBJ2-1, with D uncertain. CDR1 and CDR2 (germline): SGHTA, FQGNSA. CDR3 length: 14 amino acids. The V gene lost 1 base and the J gene lost 8 bases, with 12 bases spanning the gap. CDR3 sequence: CASSLVGLPHEQFF. CDR3 DNA sequence: TGTGCCAGCAGCTTAGTTGGGCTACCGCATGAGCAGTTCTTC.

This clonotype was counted between two and nine times. This CDR3 is CASSSTWGFDGYTF. CDR3 sequence (DNA): TGTGCCAGCAGTTCCACGTGGGGCTTTGATGGCTACACCTTC. The rearrangement links TRBV12-3 or TRBV12-4 to TRBJ1-2; weak D call: TRBD1 (5 bases). This CDR3 has 14 amino acids. V lost 4 bases and J lost 6, with 15 bases in between.

This clonotype was detected ten times or more. V and J are TRBV7-2 and TRBJ1-6; TRBD1 matches 8 bases. The CDR3 runs to 14 residues. J was trimmed by 9 bases and V by 6 bases; bases with no gene match: 7. Germline CDR1 is SGHTA and CDR2 is FQGNSA. The CDR3 sequence: CASSPGTGSSPLHF. The CDR3 coding sequence is TGTGCCAGCAGTCCCGGGACAGGTTCTTCACCCCTCCACTTT. Full variable domain (remainder filled in from reference TRBV7-2 and TRBJ1-6): GAGVSQSPSNKVTEKGKDVELRCDPISGHTALYWYRQSLGQGLEFLIYFQGNSAPDKSGLPSDRFSAERTGGSVSTLTIQRTQQEDSAVYLCASSPGTGSSPLHFGNGTRLTVT.

This clonotype has a handful of counts. V is TRBV27 and J is TRBJ2-7; D is uncertain. V dropped 0 bases and J dropped 5 bases, with 8 bases sitting between them. Germline V CDR1 and CDR2: MNHEY, SMNVEV (reference sequence). CDR3 length: 13 residues. The CDR3 reads CASSLSMGNEQYF. CDR3 DNA: TGTGCCAGCAGTTTATCTATGGGGAACGAGCAGTACTTC.

Many counts were recorded for this clonotype. The rearrangement links TRBV6-5 to TRBJ1-1; D is unclear. The CDR3 extends over 13 amino acids. The V gene lost 6 bases and the J gene lost 2 bases, with 10 bases spanning the gap. Looked up from germline, CDR1 is MNHEY and CDR2 is SVGAGI. CDR3 coding DNA: TGTGCCAGCAGACACCCGACTAACACTGAAGCTTTCTTT. Amino acid sequence: CASRHPTNTEAFF.

The rearrangement uses TRBV5-5 and TRBJ1-5; D gene ambiguous. V was cut by 4 bases and J by 7 bases, with 18 bases left in between. The length of the CDR3 is 15 residues. Germline V gene data show CDR1 as SGHKS and CDR2 as YYEKEE (reference sequence). CDR3 region: CASSPRALAQQPQHF. The CDR3 bases are TGTGCCAGCAGCCCCCGAGCACTTGCCCAGCAGCCCCAGCATTTT. The full variable domain, completed using reference TRBV5-5 and TRBJ1-5, is DAGVTQSPTHLIKTRGQQVTLRCSPISGHKSVSWYQQVLGQGPQFIFQYYEKEERGRGNFPDRFSARQFPNYSSELNVNALLLGDSALYLCASSPRALAQQPQHFGDGTRLSIL.

This clonotype was seen a few times. This rearrangement joins TRBV12-3 or TRBV12-4 to TRBJ1-1; no reliable D call. The CDR3 is made up of 14 amino acids. With 2 bases removed from V and 1 base from J, the gap between germline ends came to 8 bases. The chain's CDR3 is CASSLSLRNTEAFF. CDR3 DNA sequence: TGTGCCAGCAGTTTATCTCTCAGGAACACTGAAGCTTTCTTT.

This clonotype has a count of ten or more. The V call is TRBV12-3 or TRBV12-4, the J call TRBJ1-2, with D tentatively TRBD1 (6 bases). V was trimmed by 6 bases and J by 2 bases, leaving 10 bases between them. This CDR3 has 13 residues. CDR3 nucleotides: TGTGCCAGCAGCCCCACAGGGAACTATGGCTACACCTTC. It specifies CASSPTGNYGYTF.

This clonotype was observed at least ten times. For the CDR3, the DNA is TGTGCCAGCAGCGTAGTGGGGGGCTCCTACAATGAGCAGTTCTTC. It encodes CASSVVGGSYNEQFF. The V and J genes are TRBV9 and TRBJ2-1; a possible D gene is TRBD2 (6 bases). Trimming left V 0 bases short and J 0 bases short, with 7 bases between. This CDR3 comprises 15 residues. Germline V gives CDR1 SGDLS, CDR2 YYNGEE.

This clonotype was recorded a few times. This chain joins TRBV20-1 and TRBJ2-7; 8 nucleotides match TRBD2. Germline loops: CDR1 DFQATT, CDR2 SNEGSKA (reference sequence). This CDR3 spans 14 amino acids. The V and J ends lost 4 bases and 0 bases, in that order; junction bases with no gene match: 5. CDR3 DNA sequence: TGCAGTGCTATACTAGCGGCTCTCTCCTACGAGCAGTACGTC. This encodes CSAILAALSYEQYV.

This clonotype was seen more than once but under ten times. CDR3 coding DNA: TGCGCCAGCAGCCAAGATTACGGGACCACCCTTCAAGAGACCCAGTACTTC. Its translation is CASSQDYGTTLQETQYF. The J gene is TRBJ2-5, the V gene TRBV4-3, with D perhaps TRBD1 or TRBD2 (5 bases each). The V end lost 0 bases, the J end lost 2 bases, and 16 bases lay between the germline ends. The CDR3 is 17 residues long. The germline V gene encodes CDR1 LGHNA and CDR2 YSLEER.